These T cell receptor beta chains were read from a single sample in a study of monozygotic twins with inflammatory bowel disease. Reanalyzing the 5' RACE reads, TCRdb keeps one entry per CDR3 protein, without DNA. The sample totals fewer than 150,000 distinct CDR3 sequences; its top ten clones hold 2% to 3%. Input material: blood. The origin of the receptors is a human donor with ulcerative colitis or Crohn's disease, or a healthy co-twin of an affected twin (not recorded which). Each CDR3 is given with its conserved first and last residue.

>TRBJ2-3|TRBV10-2
CASIGQGASTDTQYF
>TRBJ1-2|TRBV7-9
CASSLVLAVGYTF
>TRBJ2-1|TRBV7-2
CASSLARLGRSSYNEQFF
>TRBJ1-1|TRBV6-5
CASSLVGTGTEAFF
>TRBJ1-5|TRBV20-1
CSARGPNSNQPQHF
>TRBJ2-3|TRBV5-1
CASSLGQGASTDTQYF
>TRBJ2-3|TRBV4-1
CASTPLGEGYSGGFPDTQYF
>TRBJ2-4|TRBV6-5
CASSYTGKGAKNIQYF
>TRBJ1-5|TRBV5-6
CASSFNPGGNQPQHF
>TRBJ1-2|TRBV10-3
CAITQTNNYGYTF
>TRBJ2-3|TRBV4-3
CASSQDRRTQYF
>TRBJ1-5|TRBV20-1
CSASPPTGRGQPQHF
>TRBJ2-1|TRBV4-1
CASSVLAGRRGIEQFF
>TRBJ2-3|TRBV7-9
CASSLQGARRTDTQYF
>TRBJ2-3|TRBV7-9
CASSLALGTDTQYF
>TRBJ2-7|TRBV7-9
CASSFIDNSYEQYF
>TRBJ2-3|TRBV20-1
CSARWASGGLSTDTQYF